This TCR beta chain was retrieved from a study of OX40 agonist ivuxolimab in advanced cancers. Study in general: The study treated patients with ivuxolimab, an agonistic anti-OX40 (CD134) antibody.

V was shortened by 6 bases and J by 0 bases, with 18 bases between the two germline ends. Germline V gene data show CDR1 as MDHEN and CDR2 as SYDVKM. This CDR3 has 16 amino acids. Sequenced by immunoSEQ multiplex PCR; TCRdb stores in-frame clones only, minus some. The data show around 20,000 clones, approximately 86% seen once. The receptor was isolated from an adult with an advanced solid tumor such as melanoma, head and neck, liver or kidney cancer. V usage is TRBV28 and J usage is TRBJ2-7; tentative D call: TRBD1 (6 bases). The material sequenced was CD4+ or CD8+ T cells sorted from blood, taken in a trial of the OX40 agonist ivuxolimab. CDR3 bases: TGTGCCAGCAGCCCCTTATGGACAGACAGCTCCTACGAGCAGTACTTC. Its translation is CASSPLWTDSSYEQYF.